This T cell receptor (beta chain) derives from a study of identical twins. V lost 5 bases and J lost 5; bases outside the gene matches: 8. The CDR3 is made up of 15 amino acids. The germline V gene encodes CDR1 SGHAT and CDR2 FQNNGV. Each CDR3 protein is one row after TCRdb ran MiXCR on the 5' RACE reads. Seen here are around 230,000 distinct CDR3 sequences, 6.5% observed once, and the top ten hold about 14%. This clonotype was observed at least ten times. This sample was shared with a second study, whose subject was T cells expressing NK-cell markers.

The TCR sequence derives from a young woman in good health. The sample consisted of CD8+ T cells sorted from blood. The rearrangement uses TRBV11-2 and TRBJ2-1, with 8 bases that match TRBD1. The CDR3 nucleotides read TGTGCCAGCAGCCTCGGGACAGGAACGCACAATGAGCAGTTCTTC. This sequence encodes CASSLGTGTHNEQFF.